The 24 T cell receptor beta chains given below trace back to one sample, sequenced in a study of regulatory T cells listed by TCRdb under 2018. General conclusions and limits of the study: Hydrophobic residues at CDR3 positions 6 and 7 were enriched in conventional CD4+ T cells from CD3G-deficient patients, which suggests more self-reactive specificities.

What these receptors recognize is not known. To prepare the library, the immunoSEQ multiplex PCR assay was applied. The multiplex PCR used 52 forward TRBV primers and 13 reverse TRBJ primers, with assay-based and computational corrections for amplification bias. Sourced from immuneACCESS, this table was stored by TCRdb with only in-frame sequences that have V and J called. A share of the clones is absent; for the studies checked, an unresolved V gene accounts for under half, and the remainder has no known explanation. For this sample there are about 32,000 clones; about nine tenths appear just once. The leading ten clones occupy about 2.4% of the sample. Sequencing was performed on conventional CD4+ T cells sorted from blood. All receptors derive from a person aged 18-29 years with CD3G deficiency.

The rearrangement uses TRBV28 and TRBJ2-1, with TRBD2 matching 7 bases. The CDR3 extends over 17 amino acids. Germline V gene data show CDR1 as MDHEN and CDR2 as SYDVKM. V gave up 3 bases and J gave up 0 bases; unmatched junction bases: 8. Here the CDR3 reads CASSFNPSGNSYNEQFF. In nucleotides, the CDR3 is TGTGCCAGCAGTTTCAACCCCAGCGGGAACTCCTACAATGAGCAGTTCTTC.

The chain has TRBV7-8 and TRBJ2-3; 12 bases line up with TRBD2. The length of the CDR3 is 15 residues. Per the germline V gene, CDR1 is SGHVS and CDR2 is FQNEAQ. The trim removed 1 base at V and 6 bases at J, leaving 2 bases unmatched. CDR3 coding DNA: TGTGCCAGCAGCTTAGGGACTAGCGGGGAGGATACGCAGTATTTT. The encoded protein is CASSLGTSGEDTQYF.

The chain employs TRBV10-3 and TRBJ2-7, with TRBD1 as a possible D gene (6 bases). Looked up from germline, CDR1 is ENHRY and CDR2 is SYGVKD. Trimming took 9 bases from V and 2 from J, leaving 14 bases between them. CDR3 size: 13 residues. In DNA form, the CDR3 reads TGTGCCATGAAGCAGGGGCCTACCTACGAGCAGTACTTC. Its translation: CAMKQGPTYEQYF.

This chain links TRBV7-9 with TRBJ2-3; the D gene is possibly TRBD2 (5 bases). The CDR3 is 13 amino acids. Germline assignment: CDR1 SEHNR and CDR2 FQNEAQ (reference sequence). Trimming shortened V by 5 bases and J by 2 bases, and 8 bases separated the two germline ends. CDR3 bases: TGTGCCAGCAGCCTGACTACCACAGATACGCAGTATTTT. It is translated as CASSLTTTDTQYF.

The rearrangement joins TRBV5-4 to TRBJ2-3, with 8 bases lining up with TRBD1. The ends lost 7 bases at V and 3 bases at J; junction bases unmatched: 10. Per the germline V gene, CDR1 is SGHNT and CDR2 is YYREEE (reference sequence). The CDR3 spans 15 residues. CDR3 bases: TGTGCCAGCGCCGCGACAGGGGTTAGAACAGATACGCAGTATTTT. It yields the protein CASAATGVRTDTQYF.

The chain combines TRBV30 with TRBJ1-1, with D perhaps matching TRBD1 (6 bases). Trimming shortened V by 2 bases and J by 1 base, and 8 bases separated the two germline ends. Germline assignment: CDR1 GTSNPN and CDR2 SVGIG (reference sequence). The CDR3 runs 13 residues. The CDR3 bases are TGTGCCTGGAGTTCACAGGGGAACACTGAAGCTTTCTTT. Its translation: CAWSSQGNTEAFF.

The chain combines TRBV19 with TRBJ2-3; 10 bases line up with TRBD1. The trim removed 8 bases at V and 8 bases at J, leaving 7 bases unmatched. CDR3 length equals 13 residues. CDR1 is LNHDA and CDR2 is SQIVND in the germline V gene (reference sequence). CDR3 sequence reads: CASGTGVRSTQYF. The CDR3 DNA reads as TGTGCCAGTGGGACAGGGGTAAGAAGTACGCAGTATTTT.

The chain links TRBV10-3 to TRBJ1-5; TRBD1 agrees at 9 bases. Germline V gene lookup returns CDR1 ENHRY and CDR2 SYGVKD. V shed 8 bases, J shed 7 bases, and the junction held 9 bases outside the gene matches. The CDR3 is 14 residues long. CDR3 residues: CAILEGQGGQPQHF. DNA of the CDR3: TGTGCCATCCTAGAGGGACAGGGAGGACAGCCCCAGCATTTT.

V and J are TRBV6-5 and TRBJ1-5; D not resolved. The CDR3 spans 13 residues. V was pared by 0 bases and J by 6 bases, with 6 bases between. In germline, CDR1 is MNHEY, CDR2 SVGAGI. CDR3 loop: CASSYSVVQPQHF. CDR3 bases: TGTGCCAGCAGTTACTCGGTAGTTCAGCCCCAGCATTTT.

V is TRBV9 and J is TRBJ2-3; D is tentatively TRBD1 or TRBD2 (6 bases each). The CDR3 loop spans 14 amino acids. Germline CDR1 SGDLS, CDR2 YYNGEE. The V gene lost 3 bases and the J gene lost 2 bases, with 10 bases spanning the gap. CDR3 sequence: CASSAGASTDTQYF. The CDR3 DNA reads TGTGCCAGCAGCGCGGGGGCCTCCACAGATACGCAGTATTTT.

V and J are TRBV28 and TRBJ2-7; 8 nucleotides agree with TRBD2. The V and J ends lost 6 bases and 0 bases, in that order; junction bases with no gene match: 1. This CDR3 has 13 residues. Germline CDR1 and CDR2: MDHEN and SYDVKM. CDR3 protein: CASRSGSSYEQYF. The CDR3 coding sequence is TGTGCCAGCAGGAGCGGGAGCTCCTACGAGCAGTACTTC.

The chain recombines TRBV11-2 with TRBJ2-2; TRBD2 aligns across 10 bases. Germline trimming cut 2 bases from V and 4 bases from J; bases unmatched to any gene: 13. CDR1 is SGHAT, CDR2 FQNNGV, per germline. The CDR3 is 19 amino acids. This chain's CDR3 is CASSLSNLPGLAPTGELFF. CDR3 nucleotides: TGTGCCAGCAGCTTATCCAATCTTCCGGGACTAGCGCCCACCGGGGAGCTGTTTTTT.

The count of this clone is one. The chain employs TRBV7-8 and TRBJ2-3, with a weak D call TRBD2 (7 bases). CDR3 length: 14 residues. Germline values: CDR1 SGHVS, CDR2 FQNEAQ. V lost 5 bases and J 8 bases, leaving 17 bases between the germline ends. The CDR3 spells CASSQGGGWGTQYF. DNA for the CDR3: TGTGCCAGCAGCCAAGGGGGGGGCTGGGGTACGCAGTATTTT.

This rearrangement joins TRBV10-3 to TRBJ1-2; 10 bases fit TRBD1. The germline gives CDR1 ENHRY, CDR2 SYGVKD. CDR3 size: 14 residues. V gave up 7 bases and J gave up 3 bases; unmatched junction bases: 5. The CDR3 DNA reads as TGTGCCATCAAGATCGGGACAGGGGACTATGGCTACACCTTC. The encoded protein is CAIKIGTGDYGYTF.

The chain uses TRBV18 and TRBJ1-2; D is ambiguous. This CDR3 region has 13 residues. V was shortened by 3 bases and J by 2 bases, with 7 bases between the two germline ends. Germline CDR1 KGHSH, CDR2 LQKENI. CDR3 DNA sequence: TGTGCCAGCTCACCTCTCGAGAACTATGGCTACACCTTC. Protein product: CASSPLENYGYTF.

The CDR3 sequence: CASSLAGGSWNEQFF. The CDR3 DNA follows: TGTGCCAGCAGTCTAGCGGGAGGGAGCTGGAATGAGCAGTTCTTC. The gene calls are TRBV28 and TRBJ2-1, with 12 bases identical to TRBD2. The germline V gene encodes CDR1 MDHEN and CDR2 SYDVKM. CDR3 length: 15 amino acids. With V trimmed by 5 bases and J by 7 bases, 6 bases remained unmatched.

This chain uses TRBV6-6 with TRBJ2-7; no definite D call. CDR1 is MNHNY, CDR2 SVGAGI, per germline (reference sequence). V was cut by 6 bases and J by 2 bases, with 14 bases left in between. This CDR3 contains 14 residues. Here the CDR3 reads CASRVDGYTYEQYF. As DNA, the CDR3 is TGTGCCAGCAGGGTGGACGGCTATACCTACGAGCAGTACTTC.

This chain connects TRBV28 to TRBJ1-1; D not certain. The CDR3 loop spans 14 amino acids. V lost 2 bases, J lost 1 base, and 8 bases lay in between. Germline-derived CDR1 and CDR2 are MDHEN and SYDVKM. The CDR3 bases are TGTGCCAGCAGTTTACACTCCCAGAACACTGAAGCTTTCTTT. This encodes CASSLHSQNTEAFF.

Remarks on this clone: The germline gene is not matched at one end of the junction; a read error may be the cause. Distinct nucleotide sequences in the sample also encode this CDR3. The rearrangement joins TRBV6-1 to TRBJ2-6; perhaps D is TRBD1 or TRBD2 (5 bases each). Germline CDR1 reads MNHNS; CDR2 reads SASEGT. CDR3 length: 15 residues. The CDR3 DNA follows: TGTGCCTGCCAGATGGGGAGCTCTGGGGCCAATGTCCTGACTTTC. As protein: CACQMGSSGANVLTF.

The CDR3 loop is CASQQGLGHYEQYF. CDR3 DNA sequence: TGTGCCAGCCAACAGGGGTTGGGGCACTACGAGCAGTACTTC. The gene calls are TRBV6-1 and TRBJ2-7, with TRBD1 matching 7 bases. Germline assignment: CDR1 MNHNS and CDR2 SASEGT. V lost 8 bases, J lost 3 bases, and 10 bases stayed unmatched. The CDR3 is 14 residues long.

The chain carries TRBV11-3 and TRBJ2-7; D not resolved. Trimming stripped 1 base from V and 5 bases from J, with 18 bases between. There are 16 residues in the CDR3. CDR1 is SGHNT and CDR2 is YENEEA in the germline V gene. CDR3 sequence: CASSLARWAPRDEQYF. The CDR3 DNA is TGTGCCAGCAGCTTAGCACGTTGGGCACCTCGGGACGAGCAGTACTTC.

The CDR3 loop reads CASSKHEVRTGLKQYF. The DNA for the CDR3 is TGTGCCAGCAGCAAACACGAAGTCCGGACAGGGCTTAAGCAGTACTTC. This chain connects TRBV28 to TRBJ2-7, with 8 nucleotides matching TRBD1. The CDR3 has 16 residues. Per the germline V gene, CDR1 is MDHEN and CDR2 is SYDVKM. The V segment lost 6 bases and the J segment 8 bases; nucleotides outside the gene matches: 18.

The V gene is TRBV28, the J gene TRBJ2-7, with D unresolved. CDR1 is MDHEN and CDR2 is SYDVKM in the germline V gene. V gave up 8 bases and J gave up 6 bases, with 14 bases separating them. The CDR3 runs to 12 residues. CDR3 bases: TGTGCCAGCTCTACCAACTTCGGCGAGCAGTACTTC. This encodes CASSTNFGEQYF.

The chain employs TRBV28 and TRBJ2-7; D not resolved. Germline V CDR1 and CDR2: MDHEN, SYDVKM. Trimming took off 2 bases at V and 6 bases at J, with 20 bases between the two ends. CDR3 length equals 16 residues. CDR3 loop: CASSLLTAKLSGEQYF. The CDR3 region has the DNA TGTGCCAGCAGTTTACTGACTGCTAAACTCTCGGGCGAGCAGTACTTC.